This T cell receptor (beta chain) was identified during a study of cytomegalovirus exposure and HLA in healthy donors. Background on the study: Among the 398 genotyped donors, 81% were placed in the Caucasian-associated ancestry cluster.

This CDR3 is built from 16 residues. The germline CDR1 and CDR2 sequences are SGHRS and YFSETQ. V shed 3 bases, J shed 3 bases, and the junction held 6 bases outside the gene matches. General study findings and limits: The CMV antigen specificity of a few CMV-associated chains was confirmed through in vitro analysis.

With respect to this clone: The target antigen is unknown.

Donors consisted of healthy bone marrow donors. The primer mix had 60 Vbeta and 13 Jbeta primers. Profiling relied on immunoSEQ multiplex PCR, and the TCRdb table lists in-frame clones only, not all of them. This sample has about 55,000 clones, with about 80% found just once. Material: PBMCs. The chain employs TRBV5-1 and TRBJ2-7; 13 nucleotides match TRBD2. This clonotype was sampled from a female donor in good health and CMV-seronegative. CDR3 nucleotide sequence: TGCGCCAGCAGCTCCGGGACTAGCGGGGATATCTACGAGCAGTACTTC. Its translation: CASSSGTSGDIYEQYF.